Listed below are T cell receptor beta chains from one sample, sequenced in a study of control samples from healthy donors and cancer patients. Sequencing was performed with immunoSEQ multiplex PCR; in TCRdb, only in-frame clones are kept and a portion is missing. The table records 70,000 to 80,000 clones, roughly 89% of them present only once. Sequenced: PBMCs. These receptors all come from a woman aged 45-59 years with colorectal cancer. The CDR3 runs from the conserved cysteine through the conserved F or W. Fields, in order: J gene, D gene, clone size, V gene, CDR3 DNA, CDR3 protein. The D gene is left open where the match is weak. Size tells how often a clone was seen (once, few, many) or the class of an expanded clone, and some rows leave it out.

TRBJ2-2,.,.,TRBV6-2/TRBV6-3,TGTGCCAGCAGTTACGACCGGGGGACTGCGAACACCGGGGAGCTGTTTTTT,CASSYDRGTANTGELFF
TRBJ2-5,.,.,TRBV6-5,TGTGCCAGCACCGAGCCCGGGGGGCCCTCAGAGACCCAGTACTTC,CASTEPGGPSETQYF
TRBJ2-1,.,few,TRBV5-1,TGCGCCAGCAGCTTGAACGGGTACAATGAGCAGTTCTTC,CASSLNGYNEQFF
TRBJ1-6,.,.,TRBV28,TGTGCCAGCAGTTTACCTTTGGAGTTTTCACCCCTCCACTTT,CASSLPLEFSPLHF
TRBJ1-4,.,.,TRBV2,TGTGCCAGCGAAACCGACAGACTGTTTTTT,CASETDRLFF
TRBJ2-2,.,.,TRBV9,TGTGCCAGCAGCTTGACAGGAGTCAACACCGGGGAGCTGTTTTTT,CASSLTGVNTGELFF
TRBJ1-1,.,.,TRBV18,TGTGCCAGCTCACCACCCGGATTGGGTGAAGCTTTCTTT,CASSPPGLGEAFF
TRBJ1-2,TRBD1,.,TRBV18,TGTGCCAGCTCACCCCTCTGGACAGGGGAATATGGCTACACCTTC,CASSPLWTGEYGYTF
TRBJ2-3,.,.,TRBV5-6,TGTGCCAGCAGCTTGTATGGGTCTAGCACAGATACGCAGTATTTT,CASSLYGSSTDTQYF
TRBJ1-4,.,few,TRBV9,TGTGCCAGCAGTGACCCCAGATTAGCGGATGAAAAACTGTTTTTT,CASSDPRLADEKLFF
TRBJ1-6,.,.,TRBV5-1,TGCGCCAGCAGCTTGGACAGGACCCTTCCGACACCCCTCCACTTT,CASSLDRTLPTPLHF
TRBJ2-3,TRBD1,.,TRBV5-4,TGTGCCAGCAGCAGGGAAGGGGGCGGGGATACGCAGTATTTT,CASSREGGGDTQYF
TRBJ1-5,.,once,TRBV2,TGTGCCAGCAGTGAAGGACGGTCCAATCAGCCCCAGCATTTT,CASSEGRSNQPQHF
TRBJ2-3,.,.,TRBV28,TGTGCCAGCAGTTCCACTCCCATGACAGATACGCAGTATTTT,CASSSTPMTDTQYF
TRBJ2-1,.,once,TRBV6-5,TGTGCCAGCAGTTACTCTCCAGGGGTGAGGTCGAATGAGCAGTTCTTC,CASSYSPGVRSNEQFF
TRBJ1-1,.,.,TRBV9,TGTGCCAGCAGCGTAGTCCCACAGAACACTGAAGCTTTCTTT,CASSVVPQNTEAFF
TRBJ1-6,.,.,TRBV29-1,TGCAGCGTTAGAGAGGGTGTTGGGAATTCACCCCTCCACTTT,CSVREGVGNSPLHF
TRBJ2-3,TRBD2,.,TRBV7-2,TGTGCCAGCAGCTCTACTAGCGGGGGGCTCCAAGATACGCAGTATTTT,CASSSTSGGLQDTQYF
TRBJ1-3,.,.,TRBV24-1,TGTGCCACCAGTGAACCGACAGCCTCTGGAAACACCATATATTTT,CATSEPTASGNTIYF
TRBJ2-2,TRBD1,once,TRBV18,TGTGCCAGCTCACCGCGGGACAGGGGGACTCCCGGGGAGCTGTTTTTT,CASSPRDRGTPGELFF
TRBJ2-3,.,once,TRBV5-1,TGCGCCAGCAGCTTGGTGAACTACGCTGATACGCAGTATTTT,CASSLVNYADTQYF
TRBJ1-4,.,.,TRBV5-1,TGCGCCAGCAGTGTTACAGGGCAGACTAATGAAAAACTGTTTTTT,CASSVTGQTNEKLFF
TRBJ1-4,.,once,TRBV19,TGTGCCAGTAGGAGGGATTACAGGGTTAATGAAAAACTGTTTTTT,CASRRDYRVNEKLFF
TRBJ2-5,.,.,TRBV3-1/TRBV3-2,TGTGCCAGCCGTAGCGGCCAAGAGACCCAGTACTTC,CASRSGQETQYF
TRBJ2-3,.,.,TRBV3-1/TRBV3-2,TGTGCCAGCAGCCAGGTGGGGAGTCTCACAGATACGCAGTATTTT,CASSQVGSLTDTQYF
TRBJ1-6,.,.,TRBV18,TGTGCCAGCTCACCCGACCTGGGGGACCGCTCACCCCTCCACTTT,CASSPDLGDRSPLHF
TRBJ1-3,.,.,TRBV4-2,TGTGCCAGCAGCCAAGATCAAGGGACTGGAAACACCATATATTTT,CASSQDQGTGNTIYF
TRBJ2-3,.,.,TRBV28,TGTGCCAGCAGCTTAGGTGGGGGCGTGGGAGATACGCAGTATTTT,CASSLGGGVGDTQYF
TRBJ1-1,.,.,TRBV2,TGTGCCAGCAGATCGACAGGAGGTGTCACTGAAGCTTTCTTT,CASRSTGGVTEAFF
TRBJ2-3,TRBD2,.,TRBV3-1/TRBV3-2,TGTGCCAGCAGCCAAGATTGGGGGGGGGAGACTAGCACAGATACGCAGTATTTT,CASSQDWGGETSTDTQYF
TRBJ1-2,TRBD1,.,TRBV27,TGTGCCAGCAGCCCCTGGGGACAGGGGGCGGGGGGCTATGGCTACACCTTC,CASSPWGQGAGGYGYTF
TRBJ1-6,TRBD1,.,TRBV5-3,TGTGCCAGAAGCTTGAAAGGGGGCGAAATTCACCCCCTCCACTTT,CARSLKGGEIHPLHF
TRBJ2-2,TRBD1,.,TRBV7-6,TGTGCCAGCAGCTTAGCGGCAGGGGGAATCACCGGGGAGCTGTTTTTT,CASSLAAGGITGELFF
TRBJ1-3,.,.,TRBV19,TGTGCCAGTACCACCGGAGGACACGACCTCTCTGGAAACACCATATATTTT,CASTTGGHDLSGNTIYF
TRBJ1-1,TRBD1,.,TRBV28,TGTGCCAGCCGGGACAGTGCGAACACTGAAGCTTTCTTT,CASRDSANTEAFF
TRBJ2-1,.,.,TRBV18,TGTGCCAGCTCACCGAAGTCAGGGAACGATGAGCAGTTCTTC,CASSPKSGNDEQFF
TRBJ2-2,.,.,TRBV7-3,TGTGCCAGCAGTCGTTTGCCCGGGGAGCTGTTTTTT,CASSRLPGELFF
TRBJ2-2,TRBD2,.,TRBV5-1,TGCGCCAGCAAACGGGGGGACCGGGAGCTGTTTTTT,CASKRGDRELFF
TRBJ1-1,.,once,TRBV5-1,TGCGCCAGCAGCCCCCTAACGCTAGGGTTGAACACTGAAGCTTTCTTT,CASSPLTLGLNTEAFF
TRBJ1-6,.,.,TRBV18,TGTGCCAGCTCACAGGGTGCGAATTCACCCCCCCACTTT,CASSQGANSPPHF
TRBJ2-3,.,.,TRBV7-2,TGTGCCAGCAGCGGGTCTTACACAGATACGCAGTATTTT,CASSGSYTDTQYF
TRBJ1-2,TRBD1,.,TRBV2,TGTGCCAGCAGTCCGGACAGGGATCGAGGCTACACCTTC,CASSPDRDRGYTF
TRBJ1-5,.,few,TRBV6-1,TGTGCCAGCAGTGAATCCTGGGGGCAGATTGGCAATCAGCCCCAGCATTTT,CASSESWGQIGNQPQHF
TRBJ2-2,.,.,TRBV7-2,TGTGCCAGCAGCCCCTTAGGGGCCAACACCGGGGAGCTGTTTTTT,CASSPLGANTGELFF
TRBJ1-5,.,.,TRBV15,TGTGCCACCAGGGACCAACGGGGGGTGGGCAATCAGCCCCAGCATTTT,CATRDQRGVGNQPQHF
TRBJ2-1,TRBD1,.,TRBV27,TGTGCCAGCAGTATGGGACAGGGATCCTACAATGAGCAGTTCTTC,CASSMGQGSYNEQFF
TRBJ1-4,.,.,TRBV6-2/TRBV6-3,TGTGCCAGCAGTTACTCGGAGGGAAAACTGTTTTTT,CASSYSEGKLFF
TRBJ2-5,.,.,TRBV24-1,TGTGCCACCAGTGACCAGTACCAAGAGACCCAGTACTTC,CATSDQYQETQYF
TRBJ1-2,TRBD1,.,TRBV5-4,TGTGCCAGCAGCTTGGACACAGGGGGGAGGGATGGCTACACCTTC,CASSLDTGGRDGYTF
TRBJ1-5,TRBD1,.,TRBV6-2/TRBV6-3,TGTGCCAGCAGTCCCGGGACAGGGGGTTATCAGCCCCAGCATTTT,CASSPGTGGYQPQHF
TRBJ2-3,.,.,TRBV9,TGTGCCAGCAGCCCCCCCGTTCGCGGGGTCCCAGATACGCAGTATTTT,CASSPPVRGVPDTQYF
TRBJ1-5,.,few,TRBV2,TGTGCCAGCAGGCTGGACAGCAATCAGCCCCAGCATTTT,CASRLDSNQPQHF
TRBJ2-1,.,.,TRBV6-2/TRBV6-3,TGTGCCAGCAGTTACTCGATCCGGCGGATCGACATTAACTACAATGAGCAGTTCTTC,CASSYSIRRIDINYNEQFF
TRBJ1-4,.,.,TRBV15,TGTGCCACCAGCAGAGCAGCTGAGGGGACTAATGAAAAACTGTTTTTT,CATSRAAEGTNEKLFF
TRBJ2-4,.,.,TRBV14,TGTGCCAGCAGCCAAAGTGGCGCCAAAAACATTCAGTACTTC,CASSQSGAKNIQYF
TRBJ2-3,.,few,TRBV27,TGTGCCAGCAGTGGACGGGGCACAGATACGCAGTATTTT,CASSGRGTDTQYF
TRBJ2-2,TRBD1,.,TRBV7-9,TGTGCCAGCAGCGGGGGGACAGGGAACACCGGGGAGCTGTTTTTT,CASSGGTGNTGELFF
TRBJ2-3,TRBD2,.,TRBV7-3,TGTGCCAGCAGCTTGACTAGCGCAAGCACAGATACGCAGTATTTT,CASSLTSASTDTQYF